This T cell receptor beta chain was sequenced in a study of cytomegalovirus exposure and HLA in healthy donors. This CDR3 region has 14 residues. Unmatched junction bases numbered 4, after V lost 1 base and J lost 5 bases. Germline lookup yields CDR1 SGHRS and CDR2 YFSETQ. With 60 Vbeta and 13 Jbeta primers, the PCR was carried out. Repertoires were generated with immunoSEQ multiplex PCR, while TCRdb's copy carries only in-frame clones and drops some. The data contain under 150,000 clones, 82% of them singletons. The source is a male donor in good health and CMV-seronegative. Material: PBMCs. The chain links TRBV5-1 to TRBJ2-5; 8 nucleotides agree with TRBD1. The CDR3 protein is CASSLTGGHETQYF. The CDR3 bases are TGCGCCAGCAGCTTGACAGGGGGGCACGAGACCCAGTACTTC.